Below, 15 T cell receptor beta chains from the same sample are listed, as sequenced in a study of shared clonotypes between healthy human individuals (dated by TCRdb to the early 2020s). Library preparation was by the immunoSEQ multiplex PCR assay. Not all clones reach the TCRdb copy of this immuneACCESS table, which keeps in-frame sequences only. Checked studies attribute under half of the gap to unresolved V genes and leave the rest unexplained. The sample data list nearly 1 million clones, and 60% to 85% of these were observed just once. The top ten clones comprise approximately 1.5% of the sample. Sequencing was done on a sample of memory CD4+ T cells sorted from blood. What this sample's cell subset or site label stands for: CD45RA-negative fraction. These receptors were obtained from a man between 18 and 35 years old in good health.

This clone has more than one count but fewer than ten. The chain uses TRBV28 and TRBJ1-2; D not certain. V was shortened by 2 bases and J by 4 bases, with 8 bases between the two germline ends. There are 13 residues in the CDR3. Germline V gene lookup returns CDR1 MDHEN and CDR2 SYDVKM. This CDR3 is CASSLGSVYGYTF. The CDR3, as DNA: TGTGCCAGCAGTTTAGGATCGGTCTATGGCTACACCTTC.

The chain is built from TRBV5-4 and TRBJ2-5; D not certain. CDR1 is SGHNT and CDR2 is YYREEE in the germline V gene (reference sequence). The V gene lost 0 bases and the J gene lost 3 bases, with 12 bases spanning the gap. This CDR3 spans 15 amino acids. CDR3 amino acids: CASSLGGRKEETQYF. DNA for the CDR3: TGTGCCAGCAGCTTGGGCGGACGTAAGGAAGAGACCCAGTACTTC.

V is TRBV19 and J is TRBJ2-3, with D unresolved. CDR3 length equals 16 residues. Trimming took 4 bases from V and 0 from J, leaving 14 bases between them. Looked up from germline, CDR1 is LNHDA and CDR2 is SQIVND (reference sequence). CDR3 region: CASSNTARTSTDTQYF. Written as DNA, the CDR3 is TGTGCCAGTAGTAATACAGCAAGGACCAGCACAGATACGCAGTATTTT.

V usage is TRBV6-9 and J usage is TRBJ2-1; tentative D call: TRBD2 (6 bases). Trimming took off 7 bases at V and 2 bases at J, with 12 bases between the two ends. Germline-derived CDR1 and CDR2 are MNHGY and SVAAGI. CDR3 length: 14 amino acids. In nucleotides, the CDR3 is TGTGCCAGCACACGGGGGACCACCTACAATGAGCAGTTCTTC. It translates to CASTRGTTYNEQFF.

This clone was recorded a few times. Here the CDR3 reads CASSLVAMNTEAFF. The CDR3 DNA follows: TGTGCCAGCAGTTTAGTGGCGATGAACACTGAAGCTTTCTTT. The chain carries TRBV28 and TRBJ1-1, with D unresolved. Germline V lookup: CDR1 MDHEN, CDR2 SYDVKM. Trimming removed 2 bases at V and 0 bases at J, with 7 bases between. This CDR3 spans 14 amino acids.

This clone was counted a few times. In DNA form, the CDR3 reads TGCGCCAGCACCTTAGACGGCTTTTGGGGGTCACCCCTCCACTTT. As protein: CASTLDGFWGSPLHF. The chain recombines TRBV5-1 with TRBJ1-6, with D tentatively TRBD1 (5 bases). The CDR3 is 15 residues long. Looked up from germline, CDR1 is SGHRS and CDR2 is YFSETQ. Trimming took 6 bases from V and 10 from J, leaving 20 bases between them.

The chain carries TRBV19 and TRBJ1-2; D not resolved. The CDR3 totals 13 residues. The germline gives CDR1 LNHDA, CDR2 SQIVND (reference sequence). Trimming took 7 bases from V and 7 from J, leaving 16 bases between them. The CDR3 loop reads CASIGPLEGGYTF. The CDR3 DNA follows: TGTGCCAGTATAGGACCGTTGGAGGGTGGCTACACCTTC.

The gene calls are TRBV18 and TRBJ1-1, with 9 bases fitting TRBD1. The CDR3 totals 16 residues. V shed 1 base and J 6 bases; nucleotides not matched to a gene: 9. Germline CDR1 reads KGHSH; CDR2 reads LQKENI. The CDR3 DNA is TGTGCCAGCTCACCACTAGGGACAGGGAGCGCGTCTGAAGCTTTCTTT. It is translated as CASSPLGTGSASEAFF.

The CDR3 sequence is CASNPGPSTDTQYF. The CDR3 DNA follows: TGTGCCAGCAACCCGGGACCCAGCACAGATACGCAGTATTTT. This chain connects TRBV5-4 to TRBJ2-3; possibly TRBD1 or TRBD2 for D (5 bases each). Trimming pared 6 bases from V and 0 bases from J, leaving 11 bases between. CDR3 size: 14 residues. CDR1 is SGHNT, CDR2 YYREEE, per germline (reference sequence).

The gene calls are TRBV7-8 and TRBJ1-3; D unresolved. V gave up 0 bases and J gave up 7 bases, with 7 bases separating them. The length of the CDR3 is 13 residues. CDR1 and CDR2 (germline): SGHVS, FQNEAQ. Written as DNA, the CDR3 is TGTGCCAGCAGCTTAGCCCATGGGAACACCATATATTTT. Its translation: CASSLAHGNTIYF.

This clone was counted a few times. Being one base from a much bigger clone, this may be a read error. Other nucleotide sequences in the sample specify the same CDR3. V gene TRBV5-1 combines with J gene TRBJ1-1; a possible D gene is TRBD1 (5 bases). V was cut by 4 bases and J by 1 base, with 8 bases left in between. Germline assignment: CDR1 SGHRS and CDR2 YFSETQ. The CDR3 totals 13 residues. The CDR3 coding sequence is TGCGCCAGCAGCAAAGGACAGAACACTGAAGCTTTCTTT. Protein product: CASSKGQNTEAFF.

The rearrangement links TRBV28 to TRBJ1-2; D is possibly TRBD1 (6 bases). Trimming removed 4 bases from V and 5 bases from J, with 17 bases in between. This CDR3 is built from 15 residues. CDR1 and CDR2 (germline): MDHEN, SYDVKM. The CDR3 loop reads CASSYLLGGGYGYTF. CDR3 DNA: TGTGCCAGCAGTTACCTCCTCGGAGGGGGGTATGGCTACACCTTC.

The sample holds one count of this clone. The CDR3 region has the DNA TGCAGCGTTGGACGGGGAACAGATACGCAGTATTTT. This encodes CSVGRGTDTQYF. V gene TRBV29-1 combines with J gene TRBJ2-3; a weak D match, TRBD2 (5 bases). V was trimmed by 4 bases and J by 3 bases, leaving 8 bases between them. Germline V gene lookup returns CDR1 SQVTM and CDR2 ANQGSEA. The CDR3 has 12 residues.

The genes are TRBV5-1 and TRBJ1-5, with 7 nucleotides matching TRBD1. CDR1 and CDR2 from the germline V gene are SGHRS and YFSETQ. The CDR3 is made up of 14 amino acids. Unmatched junction bases numbered 7, after V lost 4 bases and J lost 6 bases. CDR3 sequence (DNA): TGCGCCAGCAGCCGGGACAGTAATGCTCAGCCCCAGCATTTT. This encodes CASSRDSNAQPQHF. The whole variable domain, remainder taken from reference TRBV5-1 and TRBJ1-5, is KAGVTQTPRYLIKTRGQQVTLSCSPISGHRSVSWYQQTPGQGLQFLFEYFSETQRNKGNFPGRFSGRQFSNSRSEMNVSTLELGDSALYLCASSRDSNAQPQHFGDGTRLSIL.

The CDR3 loop is CASRGLNTDTQYF. The CDR3 DNA reads as TGTGCCAGTAGAGGGCTGAACACAGATACGCAGTATTTT. J is TRBJ2-3 and V is TRBV19; D not resolved. Germline CDR1 reads LNHDA; CDR2 reads SQIVND (reference sequence). Trimming pared 6 bases from V and 2 bases from J, leaving 9 bases between. The CDR3 runs to 13 residues.